These 11 T cell receptor beta chains share one sample of origin, sequenced in a study of cytomegalovirus exposure and HLA in healthy donors. Both 60 Vbeta primers and 13 Jbeta primers went into the PCR. Only in-frame clones appear in the TCRdb table, and some are missing; sequencing was by immunoSEQ multiplex PCR. Among roughly 230,000 clones listed, 85% were seen once. Sequenced: PBMCs. These receptors were collected from a girl aged 2 to 9 in good health and CMV-seronegative.

The chain is built from TRBV27 and TRBJ2-1; D remains ambiguous. V was cut by 3 bases and J by 6 bases, with 9 bases left in between. In germline, CDR1 is MNHEY, CDR2 SMNVEV (reference sequence). The CDR3 has 13 residues. For the CDR3, the DNA is TGTGCCAGCAGTTTTGTAATGGCCAATGAGCAGTTCTTC. Amino acids: CASSFVMANEQFF.

The CDR3 DNA reads as TGTGCCAGCAGCTTGTCCAGGGGGCATGAGCAGTACTTC. This sequence encodes CASSLSRGHEQYF. The chain couples TRBV5-6 to TRBJ2-7, with TRBD1 identical over 8 bases. The CDR3 is 13 residues long. Trimming at V came to 1 base and at J to 7 bases, leaving 4 bases not matched to a gene. The germline CDR1 and CDR2 sequences are SGHDT and YYEEEE.

A single count supports this clone. This chain uses TRBV5-4 with TRBJ2-7, with a tentative D call TRBD1 (5 bases). V was trimmed by 1 base and J by 7 bases, leaving 21 bases between them. This CDR3 comprises 16 residues. CDR1 is SGHNT, CDR2 YYREEE, per germline (reference sequence). Here the CDR3 DNA reads TGTGCCAGCAGCTTGATCCCCAGGGAACCTTTTGGAGAGCAGTACTTC. This codes for CASSLIPREPFGEQYF. Supplemented by reference TRBV5-4 and TRBJ2-7, the full variable domain reads ETGVTQSPTHLIKTRGQQVTLRCSSQSGHNTVSWYQQALGQGPQFIFQYYREEENGRGNFPPRFSGLQFPNYSSELNVNALELDDSALYLCASSLIPREPFGEQYFGPGTRLTVT.

In this sample, this clone turned up a few times. The chain has TRBV4-1 and TRBJ2-1; the match to TRBD2 covers 16 bases. The V gene's germline CDR1 is MGHRA and CDR2 YSYEKL. The junction had 3 bases not matched to a gene; V was cut back by 0 bases and J by 7 bases. The CDR3 is 17 amino acids. The CDR3 DNA follows: TGCGCCAGCAGCCAAGAGGGGACTAGCGGGGGGGCGAATGAGCAGTTCTTC. It translates to CASSQEGTSGGANEQFF.

Here the CDR3 reads CASSEAIGLLKGYGYTF. DNA of the CDR3: TGTGCCAGCAGTGAAGCGATCGGACTACTAAAAGGGTATGGCTACACCTTC. The V gene is TRBV6-1, the J gene TRBJ1-2, with D uncertain. V lost 0 bases and J lost 5, with 19 bases in between. The CDR3 covers 17 residues. Per the germline V gene, CDR1 is MNHNS and CDR2 is SASEGT.

The chain is built from TRBV13 and TRBJ2-1; tentative D call: TRBD1 (6 bases). Germline CDR1 reads PRHDT; CDR2 reads FYEKMQ (reference sequence). The CDR3 sequence is 15 residues long. The V end lost 0 bases, the J end lost 3 bases, and 9 bases lay between the germline ends. This CDR3 reads CASSLGQGGYNEQFF. DNA of the CDR3: TGTGCCAGCAGCTTAGGGCAAGGGGGCTACAATGAGCAGTTCTTC. Full variable domain (remainder filled in from reference TRBV13 and TRBJ2-1): AAGVIQSPRHLIKEKRETATLKCYPIPRHDTVYWYQQGPGQDPQFLISFYEKMQSDKGSIPDRFSAQQFSDYHSELNMSSLELGDSALYFCASSLGQGGYNEQFFGPGTRLTVL.

V gene TRBV6-5 combines with J gene TRBJ2-1, with D uncertain. This CDR3 comprises 12 residues. Trimming cost V 4 bases and J 4 bases, with 5 bases left between them. The germline CDR1 and CDR2 sequences are MNHEY and SVGAGI. CDR3 amino acids: CASSSLYNEQFF. CDR3 DNA: TGTGCCAGCAGTTCCTTATACAATGAGCAGTTCTTC.

The table lists this clone with a few counts. CDR3 in amino acids: CASSPPGLAFTDTQYF. The DNA for the CDR3 is TGCGCCAGCAGCCCCCCGGGACTAGCGTTCACAGATACGCAGTATTTT. The chain is built from TRBV5-1 and TRBJ2-3, with 10 positions matching TRBD2. The V gene's germline CDR1 is SGHRS and CDR2 YFSETQ. CDR3 length equals 16 residues. The trim removed 4 bases at V and 2 bases at J, leaving 7 bases unmatched.

The CDR3 coding sequence is TGTGCCTGGATGGTCTCGGCCTACGAGCAGTACTTC. Residues: CAWMVSAYEQYF. V usage is TRBV30 and J usage is TRBJ2-7; no firm D call. The CDR3 has 12 residues. Germline values: CDR1 GTSNPN, CDR2 SVGIG (reference sequence). Between the trimmed V and J ends, which lost 4 bases and 2 bases, there was a span of 9 bases.

This chain uses TRBV7-2 with TRBJ1-2; D is ambiguous. The CDR3 sequence is 13 residues long. The germline gives CDR1 SGHTA, CDR2 FQGNSA. V was cut by 1 base and J by 8 bases, with 11 bases left in between. The CDR3 spells CASSLVRGGGYTF. The CDR3, as DNA: TGTGCCAGCAGCTTAGTAAGAGGTGGGGGCTACACCTTC.

CDR3 nucleotide sequence: TGTGCCACCAGCAGAGGAGGCGGGGGGGCTTTGAATGAGCAGTTCTTC. Translated, it gives CATSRGGGGALNEQFF. This chain connects TRBV15 to TRBJ2-1; 9 nucleotides match TRBD2. The V gene end was trimmed by 1 base and the J gene end by 7 bases; junction bases not matched to a gene: 8. Germline lookup yields CDR1 LNHNV and CDR2 YYDKDF (reference sequence). The CDR3 covers 16 residues.